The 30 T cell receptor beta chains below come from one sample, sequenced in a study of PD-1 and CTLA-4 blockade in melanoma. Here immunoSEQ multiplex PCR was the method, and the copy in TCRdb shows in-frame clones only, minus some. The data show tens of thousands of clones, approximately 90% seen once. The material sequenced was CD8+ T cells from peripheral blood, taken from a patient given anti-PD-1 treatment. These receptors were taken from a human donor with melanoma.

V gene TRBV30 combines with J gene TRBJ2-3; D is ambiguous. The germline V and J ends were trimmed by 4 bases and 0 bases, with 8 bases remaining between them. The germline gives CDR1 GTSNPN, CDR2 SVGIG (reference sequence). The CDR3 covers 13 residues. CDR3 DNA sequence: TGTGCCTGGACTGGAGATAGCACAGATACGCAGTATTTT. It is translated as CAWTGDSTDTQYF.

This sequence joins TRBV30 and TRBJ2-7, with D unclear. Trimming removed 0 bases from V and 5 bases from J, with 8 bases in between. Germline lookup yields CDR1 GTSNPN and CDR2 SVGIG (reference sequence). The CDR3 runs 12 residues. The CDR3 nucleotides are TGTGCCTGGAGTGTAGGCGAGGACGAGCAGTACTTC. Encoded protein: CAWSVGEDEQYF.

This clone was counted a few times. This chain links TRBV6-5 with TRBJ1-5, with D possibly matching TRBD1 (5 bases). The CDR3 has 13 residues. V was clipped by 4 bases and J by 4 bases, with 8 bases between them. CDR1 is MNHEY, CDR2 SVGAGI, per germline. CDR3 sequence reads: CASSLSGNQPQHF. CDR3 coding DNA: TGTGCCAGCAGTTTATCAGGGAATCAGCCCCAGCATTTT.

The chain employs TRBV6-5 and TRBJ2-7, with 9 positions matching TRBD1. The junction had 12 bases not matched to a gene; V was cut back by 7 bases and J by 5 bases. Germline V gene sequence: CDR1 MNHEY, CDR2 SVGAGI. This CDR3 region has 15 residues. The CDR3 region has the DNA TGTGCCAGCATCGAAAGGCTGGGACAGGGCCACGAGCAGTACTTC. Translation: CASIERLGQGHEQYF.

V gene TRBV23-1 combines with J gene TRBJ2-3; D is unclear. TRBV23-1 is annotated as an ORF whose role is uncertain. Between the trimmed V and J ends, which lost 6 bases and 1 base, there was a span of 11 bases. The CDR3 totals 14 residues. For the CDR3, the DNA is TGCGCCAGCAGCCTAAGGGAAGGCACAGATACGCAGTATTTT. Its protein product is CASSLREGTDTQYF.

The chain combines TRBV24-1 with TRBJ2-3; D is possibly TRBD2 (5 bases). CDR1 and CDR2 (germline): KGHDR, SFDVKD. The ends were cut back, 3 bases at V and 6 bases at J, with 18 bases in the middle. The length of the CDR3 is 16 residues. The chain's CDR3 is CATSDKEGTRGDTQYF. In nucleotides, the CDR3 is TGTGCCACCAGTGATAAAGAGGGAACAAGAGGGGATACGCAGTATTTT.

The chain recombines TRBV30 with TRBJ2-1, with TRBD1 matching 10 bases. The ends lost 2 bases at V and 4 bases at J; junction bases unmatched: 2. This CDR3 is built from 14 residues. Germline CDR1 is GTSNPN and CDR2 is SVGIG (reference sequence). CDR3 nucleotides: TGTGCCTGGAGTCCGGGACAGGGGTACAATGAGCAGTTCTTC. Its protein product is CAWSPGQGYNEQFF.

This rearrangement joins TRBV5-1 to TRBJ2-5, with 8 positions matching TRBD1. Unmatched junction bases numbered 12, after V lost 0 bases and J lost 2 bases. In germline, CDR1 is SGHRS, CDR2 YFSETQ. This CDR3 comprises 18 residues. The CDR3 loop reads CASSLDWDPDRAQETQYF. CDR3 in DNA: TGCGCCAGCAGCTTGGACTGGGACCCGGACAGGGCTCAAGAGACCCAGTACTTC. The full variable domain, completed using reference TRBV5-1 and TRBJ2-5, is KAGVTQTPRYLIKTRGQQVTLSCSPISGHRSVSWYQQTPGQGLQFLFEYFSETQRNKGNFPGRFSGRQFSNSRSEMNVSTLELGDSALYLCASSLDWDPDRAQETQYFGPGTRLLVL.

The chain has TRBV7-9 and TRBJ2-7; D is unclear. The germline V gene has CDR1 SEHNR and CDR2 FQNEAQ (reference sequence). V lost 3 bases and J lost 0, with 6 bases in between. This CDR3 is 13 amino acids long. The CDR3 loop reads CASSFSSSYEQYF. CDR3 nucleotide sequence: TGTGCCAGCAGCTTCAGCAGCTCCTACGAGCAGTACTTC.

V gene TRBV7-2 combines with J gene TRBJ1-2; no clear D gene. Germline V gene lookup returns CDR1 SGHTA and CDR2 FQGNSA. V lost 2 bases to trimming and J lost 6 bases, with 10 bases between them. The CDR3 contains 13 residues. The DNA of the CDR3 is TGTGCCAGCAGCTTAAGGCAGGTGGATGGCTACACCTTC. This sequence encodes CASSLRQVDGYTF. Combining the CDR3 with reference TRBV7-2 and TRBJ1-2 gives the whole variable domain GAGVSQSPSNKVTEKGKDVELRCDPISGHTALYWYRQSLGQGLEFLIYFQGNSAPDKSGLPSDRFSAERTGGSVSTLTIQRTQQEDSAVYLCASSLRQVDGYTFGSGTRLTVV.

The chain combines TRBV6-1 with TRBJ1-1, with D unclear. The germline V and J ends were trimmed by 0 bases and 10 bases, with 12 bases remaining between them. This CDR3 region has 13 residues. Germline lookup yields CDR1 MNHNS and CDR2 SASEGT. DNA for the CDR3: TGTGCCAGCAGTGAAGCAGGAGCTCTTGGAGCTTTCTTT. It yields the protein CASSEAGALGAFF.

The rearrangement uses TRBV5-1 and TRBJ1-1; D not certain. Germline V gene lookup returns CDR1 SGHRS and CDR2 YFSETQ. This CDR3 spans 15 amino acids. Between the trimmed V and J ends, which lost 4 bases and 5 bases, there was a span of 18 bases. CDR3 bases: TGCGCCAGCAGCCTACTAATTATGGACGGAACTGAAGCTTTCTTT. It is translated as CASSLLIMDGTEAFF.

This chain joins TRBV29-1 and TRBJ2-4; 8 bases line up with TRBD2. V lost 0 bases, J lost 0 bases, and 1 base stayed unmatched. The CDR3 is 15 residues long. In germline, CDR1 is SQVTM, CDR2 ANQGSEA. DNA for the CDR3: TGCAGCGTTGAAGAAGCGGGAGTAGCCAAAAACATTCAGTACTTC. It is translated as CSVEEAGVAKNIQYF.

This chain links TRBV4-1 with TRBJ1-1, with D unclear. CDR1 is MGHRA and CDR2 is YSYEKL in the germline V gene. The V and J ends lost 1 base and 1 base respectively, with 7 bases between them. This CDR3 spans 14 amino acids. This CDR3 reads CASSQATQNTEAFF. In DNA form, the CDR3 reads TGCGCCAGCAGCCAAGCGACACAGAACACTGAAGCTTTCTTT.

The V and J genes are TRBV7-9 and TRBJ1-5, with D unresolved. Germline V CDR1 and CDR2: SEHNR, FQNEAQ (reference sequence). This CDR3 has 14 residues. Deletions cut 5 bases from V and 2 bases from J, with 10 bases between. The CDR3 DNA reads TGTGCCAGCAGCCAATCCAACGGCAATCAGCCCCAGCATTTT. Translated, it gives CASSQSNGNQPQHF.

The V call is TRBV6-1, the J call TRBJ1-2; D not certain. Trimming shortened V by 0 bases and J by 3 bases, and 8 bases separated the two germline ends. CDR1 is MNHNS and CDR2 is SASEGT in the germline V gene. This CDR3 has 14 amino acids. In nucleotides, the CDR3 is TGTGCCAGCAGTGAAGCCCCGGGTTACTATGGCTACACCTTC. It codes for CASSEAPGYYGYTF.

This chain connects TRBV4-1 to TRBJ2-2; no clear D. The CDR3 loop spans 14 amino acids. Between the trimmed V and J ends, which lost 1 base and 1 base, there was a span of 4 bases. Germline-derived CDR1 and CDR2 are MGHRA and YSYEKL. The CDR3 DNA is TGCGCCAGCAGCCAAGGGCAGAACACCGGGGAGCTGTTTTTT. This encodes CASSQGQNTGELFF.

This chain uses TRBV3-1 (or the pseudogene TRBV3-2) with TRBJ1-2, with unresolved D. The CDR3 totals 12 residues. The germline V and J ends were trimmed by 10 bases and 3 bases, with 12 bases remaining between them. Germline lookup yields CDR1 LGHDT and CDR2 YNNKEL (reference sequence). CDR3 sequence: CATAGSDYGYTF. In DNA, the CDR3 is TGTGCCACCGCGGGATCCGACTATGGCTACACCTTC.

The CDR3: CASSLGLNTGELFF. Here the CDR3 DNA reads TGTGCCAGCAGTTTAGGATTGAACACCGGGGAGCTGTTTTTT. This chain uses TRBV27 with TRBJ2-2; unclear D gene. The CDR3 length is 14 residues. The germline V gene encodes CDR1 MNHEY and CDR2 SMNVEV (reference sequence). The ends were cut back, 2 bases at V and 1 base at J, with 5 bases in the middle.

CDR3 nucleotides: TGTGCCAGCAGCCCAACAGGCTGGAACACTGAAGCTTTCTTT. Translating it yields CASSPTGWNTEAFF. The chain joins TRBV9 to TRBJ1-1, with D perhaps TRBD1 (5 bases). The CDR3 is 14 amino acids. Germline V gene lookup returns CDR1 SGDLS and CDR2 YYNGEE. The V end was cut by 4 bases, the J end by 1 base, with 11 bases between.

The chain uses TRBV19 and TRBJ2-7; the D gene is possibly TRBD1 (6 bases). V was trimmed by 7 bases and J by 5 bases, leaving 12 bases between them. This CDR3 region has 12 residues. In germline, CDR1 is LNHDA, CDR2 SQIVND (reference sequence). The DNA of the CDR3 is TGTGCCAGTAAGTCAGGGGCGAACGAGCAGTACTTC. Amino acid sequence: CASKSGANEQYF.

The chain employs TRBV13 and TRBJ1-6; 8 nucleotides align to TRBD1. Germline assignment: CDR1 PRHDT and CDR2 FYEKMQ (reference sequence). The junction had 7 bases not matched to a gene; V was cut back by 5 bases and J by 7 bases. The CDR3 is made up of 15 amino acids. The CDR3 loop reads CASSATGQVNSPLHF. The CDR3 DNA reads TGTGCCAGCAGCGCCACGGGACAGGTCAATTCACCCCTCCACTTT.

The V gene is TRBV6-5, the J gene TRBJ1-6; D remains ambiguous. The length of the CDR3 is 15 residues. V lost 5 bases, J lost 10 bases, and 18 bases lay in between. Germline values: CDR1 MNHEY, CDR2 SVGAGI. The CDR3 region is CASSRDFGLDSPLHF. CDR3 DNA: TGTGCCAGCAGTAGAGACTTCGGATTGGACTCACCCCTCCACTTT.

The CDR3, as DNA: TGTGCCAGCAGCCTAGGATCGAGCAATCAGCCCCAGCATTTT. Protein: CASSLGSSNQPQHF. The chain is built from TRBV11-2 and TRBJ1-5; no firm D call. Trimming shortened V by 5 bases and J by 1 base, and 9 bases separated the two germline ends. This CDR3 has 14 amino acids. Looked up from germline, CDR1 is SGHAT and CDR2 is FQNNGV.

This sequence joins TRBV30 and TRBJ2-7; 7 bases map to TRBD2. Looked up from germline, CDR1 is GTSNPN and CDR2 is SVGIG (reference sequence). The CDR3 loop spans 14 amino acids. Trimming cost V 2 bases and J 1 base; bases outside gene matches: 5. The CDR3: CAWSLGGGSYEQYF. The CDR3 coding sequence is TGTGCCTGGAGTTTGGGGGGGGGATCCTACGAGCAGTACTTC. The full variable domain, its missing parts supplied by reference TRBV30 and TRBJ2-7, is SQTIHQWPATLVQPVGSPLSLECTVEGTSNPNLYWYRQAAGRGLQLLFYSVGIGQISSEVPQNLSASRPQDRQFILSSKKLLLSDSGFYLCAWSLGGGSYEQYFGPGTRLTVT.

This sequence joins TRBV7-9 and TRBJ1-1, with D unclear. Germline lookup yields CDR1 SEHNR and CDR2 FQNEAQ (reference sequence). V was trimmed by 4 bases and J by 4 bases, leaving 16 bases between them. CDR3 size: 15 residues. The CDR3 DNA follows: TGTGCCAGCAGCTCCCCCTCGGGAGGTTTCACTGAAGCTTTCTTT. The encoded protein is CASSSPSGGFTEAFF.

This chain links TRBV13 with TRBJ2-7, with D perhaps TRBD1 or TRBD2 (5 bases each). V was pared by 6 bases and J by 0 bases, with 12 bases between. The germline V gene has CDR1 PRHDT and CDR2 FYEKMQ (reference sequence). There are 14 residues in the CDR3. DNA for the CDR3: TGTGCCAGCAGTTGGGGACGGGGCTCCTACGAGCAGTACTTC. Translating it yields CASSWGRGSYEQYF.

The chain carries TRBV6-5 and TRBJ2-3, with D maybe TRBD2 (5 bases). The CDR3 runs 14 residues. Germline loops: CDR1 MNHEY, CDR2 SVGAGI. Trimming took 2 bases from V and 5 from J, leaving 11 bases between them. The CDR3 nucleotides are TGTGCCAGCAGTTACCACTGGACTGTAGATACGCAGTATTTT. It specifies CASSYHWTVDTQYF.

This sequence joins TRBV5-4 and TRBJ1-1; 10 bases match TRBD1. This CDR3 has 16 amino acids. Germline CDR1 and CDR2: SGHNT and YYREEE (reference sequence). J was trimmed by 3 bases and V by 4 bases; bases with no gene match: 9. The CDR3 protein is CASSPTRTGGDTEAFF. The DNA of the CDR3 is TGTGCCAGCAGCCCTACCCGGACAGGGGGTGACACTGAAGCTTTCTTT.

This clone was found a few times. The CDR3 coding sequence is TGTGCCAGCAGCTATAATAGACTAGCGGGAGACACCGGGGAGCTGTTTTTT. This translates into CASSYNRLAGDTGELFF. The chain employs TRBV7-9 and TRBJ2-2; TRBD2 matches 12 bases. V shed 4 bases and J 3 bases; nucleotides not matched to a gene: 6. This CDR3 comprises 17 residues. CDR1 is SEHNR, CDR2 FQNEAQ, per germline (reference sequence).